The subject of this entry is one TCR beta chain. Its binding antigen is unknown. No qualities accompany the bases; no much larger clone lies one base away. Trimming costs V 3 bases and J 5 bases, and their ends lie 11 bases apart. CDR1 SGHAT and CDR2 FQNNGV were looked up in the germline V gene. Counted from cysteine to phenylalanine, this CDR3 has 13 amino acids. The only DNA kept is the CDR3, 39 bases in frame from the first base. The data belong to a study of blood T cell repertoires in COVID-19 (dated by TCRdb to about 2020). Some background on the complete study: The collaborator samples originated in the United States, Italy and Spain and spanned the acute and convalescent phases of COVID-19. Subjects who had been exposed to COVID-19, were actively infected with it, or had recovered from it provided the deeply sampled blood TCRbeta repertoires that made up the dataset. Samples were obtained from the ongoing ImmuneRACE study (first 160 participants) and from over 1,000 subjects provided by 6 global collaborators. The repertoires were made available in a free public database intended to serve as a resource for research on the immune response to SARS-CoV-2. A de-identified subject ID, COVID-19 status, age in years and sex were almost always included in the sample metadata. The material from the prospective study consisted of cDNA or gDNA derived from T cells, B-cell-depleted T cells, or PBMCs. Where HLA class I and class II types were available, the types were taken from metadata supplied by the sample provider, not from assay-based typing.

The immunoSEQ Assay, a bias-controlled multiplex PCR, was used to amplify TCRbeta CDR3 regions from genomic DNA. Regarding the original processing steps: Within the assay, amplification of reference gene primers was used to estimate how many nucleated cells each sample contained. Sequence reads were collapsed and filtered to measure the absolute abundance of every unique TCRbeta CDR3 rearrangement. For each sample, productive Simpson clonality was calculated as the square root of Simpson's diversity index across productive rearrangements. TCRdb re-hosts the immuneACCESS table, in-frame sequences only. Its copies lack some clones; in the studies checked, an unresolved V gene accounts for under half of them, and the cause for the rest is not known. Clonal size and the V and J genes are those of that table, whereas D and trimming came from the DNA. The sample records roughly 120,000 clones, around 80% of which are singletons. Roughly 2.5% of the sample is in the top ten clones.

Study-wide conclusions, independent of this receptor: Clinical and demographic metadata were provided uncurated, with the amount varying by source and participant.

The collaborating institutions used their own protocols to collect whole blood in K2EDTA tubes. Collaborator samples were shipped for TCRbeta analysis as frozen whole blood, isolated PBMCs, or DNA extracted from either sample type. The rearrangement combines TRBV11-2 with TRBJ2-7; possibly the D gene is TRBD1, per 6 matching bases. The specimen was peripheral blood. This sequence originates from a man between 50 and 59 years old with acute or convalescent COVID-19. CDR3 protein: CASSFGGGDEQYF. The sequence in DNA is TGTGCCAGCAGCTTTGGGGGCGGCGACGAGCAGTACTTC.